Listed below are T cell receptor beta chains from one sample, sequenced in a study of OX40 agonist ivuxolimab in advanced cancers. The data were produced by immunoSEQ multiplex PCR, yet TCRdb's version contains in-frame clones alone and is incomplete. In the table there are fewer than 45,000 clones, around 82% of which are singletons. The sample here was CD4+ or CD8+ T cells sorted from blood, taken in a trial of the OX40 agonist ivuxolimab. The receptors come from an adult with an advanced solid tumor such as melanoma, head and neck, liver or kidney cancer. Each CDR3 is given with its conserved first and last residue. A D gene is named only where the DNA matches it firmly. The listing skips clone size in some rows; elsewhere it reads once, few, many or a size class.

size	V	D	J	length	CDR3	DNA
.	TRBV5-6	.	TRBJ1-5	19	CASSLGLRGGGINNQPQHF	TGTGCCAGCAGCTTGGGGCTTCGTGGGGGCGGGATTAACAATCAGCCCCAGCATTTT
.	TRBV29-1	.	TRBJ1-2	14	CSVDKPGTGYGYTF	TGCAGCGTTGACAAACCGGGCACGGGGTATGGCTACACCTTC
few	TRBV25-1	.	TRBJ1-1	11	CASMTPTEAFF	TGTGCCAGCATGACACCCACTGAAGCTTTCTTT
.	TRBV7-9	TRBD2	TRBJ2-3	19	CASSLLGGRALPSTDTQYF	TGTGCCAGCAGTCTATTGGGCGGGAGGGCCCTCCCCAGCACAGATACGCAGTATTTT
.	TRBV9	.	TRBJ2-7	14	CASSVGLYSYEQYF	TGTGCCAGCAGCGTAGGTCTTTACTCCTACGAGCAGTACTTC
.	TRBV6-1	TRBD1	TRBJ2-7	12	CASSSDRFEQYF	TGTGCCAGCAGTTCGGACAGGTTCGAGCAGTACTTC
few	TRBV6-5	.	TRBJ1-3	14	CASSQNTGGNTIYF	TGTGCCAGCAGCCAAAACACGGGCGGAAACACCATATATTTT
.	TRBV2	TRBD1	TRBJ2-5	14	CASLTGEYGETQYF	TGTGCCAGTTTGACAGGGGAGTATGGAGAGACCCAGTACTTC
.	TRBV7-6	TRBD2	TRBJ2-2	15	CASTTTTSGGGELFF	TGTGCCAGCACCACCACTACTAGCGGGGGCGGGGAGCTGTTTTTT
.	TRBV19	.	TRBJ2-2	17	CASSTPRGTAQGGELFF	TGTGCCAGTAGTACGCCCCGAGGGACCGCCCAGGGCGGGGAGCTGTTTTTT
.	TRBV19	TRBD1	TRBJ1-5	15	CASSKTGVANQPQHF	TGTGCCAGTAGTAAGACAGGGGTGGCCAATCAGCCCCAGCATTTT
few	TRBV29-1	.	TRBJ1-2	11	CSALGDYGYTF	TGCAGCGCCCTAGGAGATTATGGCTACACCTTC
.	TRBV5-1	.	TRBJ2-3	14	CASTEQASTDTQYF	TGCGCCAGCACAGAACAGGCTAGCACAGATACGCAGTATTTT
.	TRBV6-5	TRBD1	TRBJ1-3	15	CASVRDRSSGNTIYF	TGTGCCAGCGTCCGGGACAGGAGCTCTGGAAACACCATATATTTT
.	TRBV7-8	TRBD1	TRBJ2-2	15	CASSTTGPNTGELFF	TGTGCCAGCAGTACGACAGGGCCGAACACCGGGGAGCTGTTTTTT
.	TRBV14	.	TRBJ2-1	12	CASSQRHNEQFF	TGTGCCAGCAGCCAAAGACACAATGAGCAGTTCTTC
few	TRBV28	.	TRBJ1-2	15	CASSLYPPRGNGYTF	TGTGCCAGCAGTTTATACCCACCCAGGGGCAATGGCTACACCTTC
once	TRBV29-1	TRBD1	TRBJ1-2	13	CSARDRGVAGYTF	TGCAGCGCTCGGGACAGGGGGGTTGCTGGCTACACCTTC
.	TRBV10-2	TRBD2	TRBJ2-1	15	CASSERASGRGEQFF	TGCGCCAGCAGTGAGAGGGCTAGCGGCCGTGGTGAGCAGTTCTTC
.	TRBV19	TRBD1	TRBJ1-2	11	CASGQGDGYTF	TGTGCCAGCGGACAGGGGGATGGCTACACCTTC
.	TRBV27	.	TRBJ1-5	15	CASSFRVGGNQPQHF	TGTGCCAGCAGTTTCAGGGTCGGGGGCAATCAGCCCCAGCATTTT
.	TRBV7-3	.	TRBJ2-3	16	CASSFGSPLGTDTQYF	TGTGCCAGCAGCTTTGGTAGCCCCTTGGGCACAGATACGCAGTATTTT
.	TRBV7-3	.	TRBJ1-6	13	CASSLDYNSPLHF	TGTGCCAGCAGCTTAGACTATAATTCACCCCTCCACTTT